There are a few counts of the clone carrying this T cell receptor (beta chain). With 6 bases clipped from V and 4 bases from J, the junction kept 5 bases outside the gene matches. The length of the CDR3 is 15 residues. The sample belongs to a study of blood T cells in healthy people across ages. It was with a sample-barcoded 5' primer and a J-beta primer mix that a second PCR of roughly 6 to 12 cycles was run. Using its own MiXCR run on the 5' RACE reads, TCRdb lists one record per CDR3 protein. The repertoire holds 910,000 or so distinct CDR3 sequences, roughly 51% seen once, with 20% to 25% in the top ten.

The source material was blood. This receptor was taken from a woman aged 55-69 years in good health. The genes are TRBV12-3 or TRBV12-4 and TRBJ2-3, with 12 bases identical to TRBD2. CDR3 in DNA: TGTGCCAGCAGGACTAGCGGGAGTGGGGCAGATACGCAGTATTTT. Its translation is CASRTSGSGADTQYF.